These T cell receptor beta chains were read from a single sample in a study of blood T cell repertoires in COVID-19. Assay: immunoSEQ multiplex PCR; the TCRdb copy retains only in-frame clones and omits some. Here the sample spans around 290,000 clones, approximately 93% being singletons. The sample comprised peripheral blood. The receptor source for this set is a woman aged 25 to 39 with COVID-19, enrolled during active disease. The CDR3 runs from the conserved cysteine through the conserved F or W. A D gene is named only where the DNA matches it firmly. For some rows the clone size is stated as once, few or many, or as a class when expanded; others skip it.

J,V,size,D,DNA,CDR3
TRBJ2-2,TRBV27,.,TRBD1,TGTGCCAGCAGTACAACGGGACAGGGGGGGCTTACTACCGGGGAGCTGTTTTTT,CASSTTGQGGLTTGELFF
TRBJ2-5,TRBV5-1,.,.,TGCGCCAGCAGCTTTCGGGAGACCCAGTACTTC,CASSFRETQYF
TRBJ2-6,TRBV3-1/TRBV3-2,.,.,TGTGCCAGCCGGGGAGGCGGAGATGGGGCCAACGTCCTGACTTTC,CASRGGGDGANVLTF
TRBJ1-3,TRBV19,.,.,TGTGCCAGTAGTTTCGCGGCGACTGGAAACACCATATATTTT,CASSFAATGNTIYF
TRBJ1-2,TRBV28,.,.,TGTGCCAGCAGATCTGGGGCCGCTAACTATGGCTACACCTTC,CASRSGAANYGYTF
TRBJ2-7,TRBV27,.,TRBD2,TGTGCCAGCAGACCGGCTAGCGGTCGGGAGCAGTACTTC,CASRPASGREQYF
TRBJ2-7,TRBV13,.,.,TGTGCCAGCAGCTTAGCGGGAACCTACGAGCAGTACTTC,CASSLAGTYEQYF
TRBJ1-5,TRBV3-1/TRBV3-2,once,.,TGTGCCAGCAGCCAAGACCGGGGACTGCCCCAGCATTTT,CASSQDRGLPQHF
TRBJ2-4,TRBV3-1/TRBV3-2,.,.,TGTGCCAGCAGCCAGGGGCAGGGGGGCATTCAGTACTTC,CASSQGQGGIQYF
TRBJ2-7,TRBV7-9,once,.,TGTGCCAGCAGCTTCCGGACCCAAGGGGGCGAGCAGTACTTC,CASSFRTQGGEQYF
TRBJ2-1,TRBV28,once,.,TGTGCCAGCAGACCAAGCGGGTCCTACAATGAGCAGTTCTTC,CASRPSGSYNEQFF
TRBJ1-1,TRBV2,once,TRBD1,TGTGCCAGCAGGGTTACAGGGGTCACTGAAGCTTTCTTT,CASRVTGVTEAFF
TRBJ1-3,TRBV28,.,.,TGTGCCAGCATTCGTAGAAACACCATATATTTT,CASIRRNTIYF
TRBJ2-7,TRBV11-2,.,TRBD1,TGTGCCAGCAGCTTAACAGGGGCCTACGAGCAGTACTTC,CASSLTGAYEQYF
TRBJ2-1,TRBV15,.,TRBD1,TGTGCCACCAGCAGAACCTTGGGGACAGGTTACTACAATGAGCAGTTCTTC,CATSRTLGTGYYNEQFF
TRBJ1-3,TRBV2,.,TRBD1,TGTGCCAGCCGCAGGGGGCTTGGAAACACCATATATTTT,CASRRGLGNTIYF
TRBJ2-7,TRBV27,.,.,TGTGCCAGCAGTTTGCTAGGAGGGTACCACGAGCAGTACTTC,CASSLLGGYHEQYF
TRBJ2-7,TRBV5-5,few,TRBD1,TGTGCCAGCAGCTTAGGGACAGGGTACGAGCAGTACTTC,CASSLGTGYEQYF
TRBJ1-1,TRBV30,.,.,TGTGCCTGGAACCGGGACAAGAACACTGAAGCTTTCTTT,CAWNRDKNTEAFF
TRBJ1-6,TRBV5-1,few,.,TGCGCCAGCAGCTTGGACAGGGTTAAGGCTGGCTCACCCCTCCACTTT,CASSLDRVKAGSPLHF
TRBJ1-5,TRBV23-1,.,.,TGCGCCAGCAGTCAATCGGGGGGGCAGCCCCAGCATTTT,CASSQSGGQPQHF
TRBJ2-7,TRBV27,.,TRBD2,TGTGCCAGCAGTTTAACTAGCGGGCCTTCCTACGAGCAGTACTTC,CASSLTSGPSYEQYF
TRBJ2-5,TRBV6-5,.,.,TGTGCCAGCAGTTATTTCGGCAGGGAGACCCAGTACTTC,CASSYFGRETQYF
TRBJ2-2,TRBV15,.,.,TGTGCCACCAGCAGAGGCAGTTCGAACACCGGGGAGCTGTTTTTT,CATSRGSSNTGELFF
TRBJ2-2,TRBV9,.,TRBD2,TGTGCCAGCAGCGCCCTAGCGGGAGATACCGGGGAGCTGTTTTTT,CASSALAGDTGELFF
TRBJ2-5,TRBV11-2,.,.,TGTGCCAGCAGCTGGCAGGGTAGAGAGACCCAGTACTTC,CASSWQGRETQYF
TRBJ2-2,TRBV5-1,.,.,TGCGCCAGCACCTGGGGGGGCTACACCGGGGAGCTGTTTTTT,CASTWGGYTGELFF
TRBJ1-2,TRBV14,.,.,TGTGCCAGCAGCCCCTTAGGACAGTATTTCGGCTACACCTTC,CASSPLGQYFGYTF
TRBJ2-1,TRBV7-6,once,.,TGTGCCAGCAGCTTATTCAGGGCGTACAATGAGCAGTTCTTC,CASSLFRAYNEQFF
TRBJ1-1,TRBV10-1,few,.,TGCGCCAGCAGTGAGTCGGAGGGGACCCAGAACACTGAAGCTTTCTTT,CASSESEGTQNTEAFF
TRBJ1-6,TRBV19,.,TRBD1,TGTGCCAGTAGGGTACAGGGGTTCGAGTCACCCCTCCACTTT,CASRVQGFESPLHF
TRBJ2-5,TRBV18,.,TRBD1,TGTGCCAGCTCGCAGGCCGGGACAGGTCAAGAGACCCAGTACTTC,CASSQAGTGQETQYF
TRBJ2-2,TRBV19,.,.,TGTGCCAGTAGTCCCTCCGGGGAGCTGTTTTTT,CASSPSGELFF
TRBJ2-2,TRBV2,.,.,TGTGCCAGCAGGCGAGACACCGGGGAGCTGTTTTTT,CASRRDTGELFF
TRBJ2-2,TRBV3-1/TRBV3-2,.,.,TGTGCCAGCAGCCAAGAAGCGGGTTGGAACACCGGGGAGCTGTTTTTT,CASSQEAGWNTGELFF
TRBJ1-1,TRBV3-1/TRBV3-2,.,TRBD1,TGTGCCAGCAGCCAAGGGCAGGGGGCGGCTGAAGCTTTCTTT,CASSQGQGAAEAFF
TRBJ2-1,TRBV7-6,.,TRBD1,TGTGCCAGCAGCGCTCAAGCAGGGGGCGTTTCCTCCTACAATGAGCAGTTCTTC,CASSAQAGGVSSYNEQFF
TRBJ2-2,TRBV11-2,.,TRBD2,TGTGCCAGCAGCTTACACTACGAGCGGGAGGCCCCAGGGGAGCTGTTTTTT,CASSLHYEREAPGELFF
TRBJ2-7,TRBV6-4,.,TRBD2,TGTGCCAGCAGTGGTGGATCAGTAGCGGGAGACCCCGAGCAGTACTTC,CASSGGSVAGDPEQYF
TRBJ2-1,TRBV7-9,.,TRBD2,TGTGCCAGCAGCTCTGGGACTAGCGGACTTTACAATGAGCAGTTCTTC,CASSSGTSGLYNEQFF
TRBJ1-1,TRBV28,.,.,TGTGCCAGCAGAAGGACAGCCAACACTGAAGCTTTCTTT,CASRRTANTEAFF
TRBJ2-3,TRBV7-2,.,TRBD2,TGTGCCAGCAGCTTGACTAGCGGGGGCACAGATACGCAGTATTTT,CASSLTSGGTDTQYF
TRBJ2-6,TRBV28,.,TRBD1,TGTGCCAGCAGGACTCTCGGGACAGCCTTTTCTGGGGCCAACGTCCTGACTTTC,CASRTLGTAFSGANVLTF
TRBJ2-2,TRBV7-9,.,.,TGTGCCAGCAGCCAGACAGAGGTCGCCGGGGAGCTGTTTTTT,CASSQTEVAGELFF
TRBJ2-3,TRBV10-1,.,TRBD1,TGCGCCGCCCAGGGGGGCACAGATACGCAGTATTTT,CAAQGGTDTQYF
TRBJ2-7,TRBV27,.,TRBD2,TGTGCCAGCAGTACTAGACCGGGGGGGAACGAGCAGTACTTC,CASSTRPGGNEQYF
TRBJ2-3,TRBV11-3,.,TRBD2,TGTGCCAGCAGCTCACCGGGACTATCGGGCACAGATACGCAGTATTTT,CASSSPGLSGTDTQYF
TRBJ1-2,TRBV30,once,.,TGTGCCTGGAGTCGGGACAACGGCTACACCTTC,CAWSRDNGYTF
TRBJ1-4,TRBV10-2,.,TRBD1,TGCGCCAGCAAAGGGACAGAAAATGAAAAACTGTTTTTT,CASKGTENEKLFF
TRBJ2-3,TRBV2,.,.,TGTGCCAGCAGTGGCACTAGCACAGATACGCAGTATTTT,CASSGTSTDTQYF
TRBJ2-7,TRBV2,.,.,TGTGCCAGCCTCCCGGGGACACTCACCTACGAGCAGTACTTC,CASLPGTLTYEQYF
TRBJ1-1,TRBV29-1,.,.,TGCAGCGTTGAAGGAGGAGGTACTGAAGCTTTCTTT,CSVEGGGTEAFF
TRBJ1-4,TRBV30,few,TRBD1,TGTGCCTGGAGTCCCGGGACAGGGGGAATTAATGAAAAACTGTTTTTT,CAWSPGTGGINEKLFF
TRBJ2-7,TRBV7-2,.,.,TGTGCCAGCAGCTTAATCGGGAGCTCCTACGAGCAGTACTTC,CASSLIGSSYEQYF
TRBJ2-3,TRBV18,.,TRBD2,TGTGCCAGCTCACCTGAGGCGGGAGGACTGTTGGATACGCAGTATTTT,CASSPEAGGLLDTQYF
TRBJ2-2,TRBV7-9,.,.,TGTGCCAGCAGCCAAACGGTGGTTATGAGCACCGGGGAGCTGTTTTTT,CASSQTVVMSTGELFF
TRBJ1-5,TRBV12-3/TRBV12-4,.,.,TGTGCCAGCAGTGAGGACATTTATCAGCCCCAGCATTTT,CASSEDIYQPQHF
TRBJ2-1,TRBV7-3,.,.,TGTGCCAGCAGCTTAAGGCTAGCTCGGATCAATGAGCAGTTCTTC,CASSLRLARINEQFF
TRBJ1-1,TRBV29-1,.,TRBD1,TGCAGCGTTGCGCTGGGGACAGGGACTGAAGCTTTCTTT,CSVALGTGTEAFF
TRBJ1-4,TRBV2,.,TRBD1,TGTGCCAGCAGTGACAGGGGGCGCGTTGAAAAACTGTTTTTT,CASSDRGRVEKLFF